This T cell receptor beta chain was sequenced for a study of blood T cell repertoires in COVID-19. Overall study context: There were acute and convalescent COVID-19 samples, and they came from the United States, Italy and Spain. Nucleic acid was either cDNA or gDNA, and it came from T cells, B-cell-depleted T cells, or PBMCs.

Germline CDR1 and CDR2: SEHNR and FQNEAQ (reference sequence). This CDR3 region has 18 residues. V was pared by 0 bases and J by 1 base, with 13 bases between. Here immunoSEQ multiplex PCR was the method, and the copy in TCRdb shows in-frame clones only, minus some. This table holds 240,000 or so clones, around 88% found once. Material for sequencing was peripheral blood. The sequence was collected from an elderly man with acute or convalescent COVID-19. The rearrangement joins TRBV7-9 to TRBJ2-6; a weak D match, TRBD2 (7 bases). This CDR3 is CASSLAWGGPSGANVLTF. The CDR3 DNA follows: TGTGCCAGCAGCTTAGCGTGGGGGGGGCCATCTGGGGCCAACGTCCTGACTTTC.